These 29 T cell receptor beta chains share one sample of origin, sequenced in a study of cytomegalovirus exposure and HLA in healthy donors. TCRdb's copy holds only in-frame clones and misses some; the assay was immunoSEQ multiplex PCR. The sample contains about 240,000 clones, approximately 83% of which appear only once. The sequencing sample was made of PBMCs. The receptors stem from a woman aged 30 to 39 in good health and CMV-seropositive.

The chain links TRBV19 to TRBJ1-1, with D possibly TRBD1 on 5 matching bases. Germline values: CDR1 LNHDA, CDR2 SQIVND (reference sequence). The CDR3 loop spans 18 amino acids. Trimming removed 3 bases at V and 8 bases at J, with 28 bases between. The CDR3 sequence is CASSIGLLATGGRREAFF. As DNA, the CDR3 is TGTGCCAGTAGTATCGGCCTCCTCGCAACAGGAGGGCGACGAGAAGCTTTCTTT. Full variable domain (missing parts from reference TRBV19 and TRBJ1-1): DGGITQSPKYLFRKEGQNVTLSCEQNLNHDAMYWYRQDPGQGLRLIYYSQIVNDFQKGDIAEGYSVSREKKESFPLTVTSAQKNPTAFYLCASSIGLLATGGRREAFFGQGTRLTVV.

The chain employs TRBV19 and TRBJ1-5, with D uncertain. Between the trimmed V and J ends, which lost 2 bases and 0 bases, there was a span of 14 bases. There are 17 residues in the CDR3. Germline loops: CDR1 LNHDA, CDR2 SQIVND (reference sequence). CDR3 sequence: CASSISPSRYSNQPQHF. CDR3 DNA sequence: TGTGCCAGTAGTATATCACCTTCGCGCTATAGCAATCAGCCCCAGCATTTT.

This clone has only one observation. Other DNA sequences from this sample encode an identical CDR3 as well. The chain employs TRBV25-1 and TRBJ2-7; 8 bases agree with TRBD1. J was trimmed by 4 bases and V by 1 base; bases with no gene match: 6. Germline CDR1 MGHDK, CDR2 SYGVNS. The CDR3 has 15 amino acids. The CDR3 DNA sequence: TGTGCCAGCAGTGAATCCACAGGGGGTCCGTACGAGCAGTACTTC. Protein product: CASSESTGGPYEQYF.

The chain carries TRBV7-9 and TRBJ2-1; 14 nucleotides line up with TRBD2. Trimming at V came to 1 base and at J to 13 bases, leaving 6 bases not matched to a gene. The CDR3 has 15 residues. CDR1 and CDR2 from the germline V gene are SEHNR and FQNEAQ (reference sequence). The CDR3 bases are TGTGCCAGCAGCTTAGAAGGTGGGACTAGCGGGGGACAGTTCTTC. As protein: CASSLEGGTSGGQFF.

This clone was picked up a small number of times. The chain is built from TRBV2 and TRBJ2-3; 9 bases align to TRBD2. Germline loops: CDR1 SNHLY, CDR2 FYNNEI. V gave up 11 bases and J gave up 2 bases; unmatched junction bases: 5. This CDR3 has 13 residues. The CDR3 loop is CAPAGGSTDTQYF. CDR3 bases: TGTGCCCCAGCGGGAGGCTCCACAGATACGCAGTATTTT. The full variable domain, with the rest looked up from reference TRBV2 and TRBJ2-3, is EPEVTQTPSHQVTQMGQEVILRCVPISNHLYFYWYRQILGQKVEFLVSFYNNEISEKSEIFDDQFSVERPDGSNFTLKIRSTKLEDSAMYFCAPAGGSTDTQYFGPGTRLTVL.

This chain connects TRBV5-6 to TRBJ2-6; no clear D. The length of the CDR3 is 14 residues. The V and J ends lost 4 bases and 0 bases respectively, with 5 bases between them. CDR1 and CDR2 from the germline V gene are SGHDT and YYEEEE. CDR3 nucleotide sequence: TGTGCCAGCAGCGTCATCTCTGGGGCCAACGTCCTGACTTTC. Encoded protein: CASSVISGANVLTF.

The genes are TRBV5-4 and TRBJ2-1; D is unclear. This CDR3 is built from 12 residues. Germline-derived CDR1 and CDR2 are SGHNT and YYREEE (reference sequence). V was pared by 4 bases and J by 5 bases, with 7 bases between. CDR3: CASSRGNNEQFF. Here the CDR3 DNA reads TGTGCCAGCAGCAGAGGAAACAATGAGCAGTTCTTC.

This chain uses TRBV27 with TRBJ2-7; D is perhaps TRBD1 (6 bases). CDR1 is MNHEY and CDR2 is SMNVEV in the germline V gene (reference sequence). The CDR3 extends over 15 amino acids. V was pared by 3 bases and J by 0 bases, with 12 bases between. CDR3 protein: CASSLFLDSSYEQYF. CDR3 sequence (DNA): TGTGCCAGCAGTTTGTTTCTGGACAGCTCCTACGAGCAGTACTTC.

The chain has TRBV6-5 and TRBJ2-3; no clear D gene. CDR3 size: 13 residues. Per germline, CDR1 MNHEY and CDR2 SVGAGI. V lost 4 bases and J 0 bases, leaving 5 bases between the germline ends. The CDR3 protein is CASSSTSTDTQYF. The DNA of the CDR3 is TGTGCCAGCAGTTCAACTAGCACAGATACGCAGTATTTT.

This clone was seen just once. CDR3 sequence reads: CASSRPPGQSNTGELFF. DNA of the CDR3: TGTGCCAGCAGCCGGCCCCCGGGACAGTCGAACACCGGGGAGCTGTTTTTT. The rearrangement links TRBV7-3 to TRBJ2-2, with TRBD1 matching over 7 bases. Losses at the gene ends were 5 bases for V and 0 bases for J; bases not matched to a gene: 9. The CDR3 is 17 amino acids. Germline V gene sequence: CDR1 SGHTA, CDR2 FQGTGA.

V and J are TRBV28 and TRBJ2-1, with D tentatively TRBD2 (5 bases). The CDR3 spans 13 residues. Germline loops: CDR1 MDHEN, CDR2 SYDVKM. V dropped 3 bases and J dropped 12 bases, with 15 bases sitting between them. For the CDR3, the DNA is TGTGCCAGCAGTTTTACCCTAGCCCTAGGGCAGTTCTTC. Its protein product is CASSFTLALGQFF.

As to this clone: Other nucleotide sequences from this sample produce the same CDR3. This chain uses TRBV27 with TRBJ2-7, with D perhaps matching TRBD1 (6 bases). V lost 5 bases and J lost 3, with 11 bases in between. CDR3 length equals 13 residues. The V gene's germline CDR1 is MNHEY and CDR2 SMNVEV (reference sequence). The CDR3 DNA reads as TGTGCCAGCAGTCTATTGACAGGCTACGAGCAGTACTTC. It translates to CASSLLTGYEQYF.

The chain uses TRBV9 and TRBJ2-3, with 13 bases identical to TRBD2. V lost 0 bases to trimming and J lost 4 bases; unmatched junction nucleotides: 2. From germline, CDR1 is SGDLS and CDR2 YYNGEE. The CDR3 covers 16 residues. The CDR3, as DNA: TGTGCCAGCAGCGTAGACACTAGCGGGAGGGCAGATACGCAGTATTTT. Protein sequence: CASSVDTSGRADTQYF.

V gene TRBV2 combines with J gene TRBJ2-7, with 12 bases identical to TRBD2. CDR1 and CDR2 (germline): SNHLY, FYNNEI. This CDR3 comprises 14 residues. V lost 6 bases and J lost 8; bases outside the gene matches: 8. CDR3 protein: CASSPGTSGSQQYF. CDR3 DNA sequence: TGTGCCAGCAGCCCCGGGACTAGCGGGTCCCAGCAGTACTTC.

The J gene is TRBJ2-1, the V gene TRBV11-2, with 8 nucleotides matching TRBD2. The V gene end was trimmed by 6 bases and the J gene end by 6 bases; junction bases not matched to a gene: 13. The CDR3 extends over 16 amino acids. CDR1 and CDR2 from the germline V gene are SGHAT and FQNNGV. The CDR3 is CASRELSGSGSNEQFF. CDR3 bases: TGTGCCAGCAGGGAATTAAGCGGGAGTGGAAGCAATGAGCAGTTCTTC.

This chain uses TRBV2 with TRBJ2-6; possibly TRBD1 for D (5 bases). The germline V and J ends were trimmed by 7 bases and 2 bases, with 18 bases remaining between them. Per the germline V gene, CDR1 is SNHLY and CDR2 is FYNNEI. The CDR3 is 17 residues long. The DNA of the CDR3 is TGTGCCAGCATCCCCACAGGATTTGCGACTGGGGCCAACGTCCTGACTTTC. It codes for CASIPTGFATGANVLTF.

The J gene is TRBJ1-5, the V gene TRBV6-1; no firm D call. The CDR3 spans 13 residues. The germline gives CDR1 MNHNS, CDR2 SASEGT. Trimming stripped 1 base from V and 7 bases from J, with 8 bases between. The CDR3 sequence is CASSEGYRQPQHF. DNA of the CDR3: TGTGCCAGCAGTGAAGGGTATCGGCAGCCCCAGCATTTT.

CDR3 nucleotide sequence: TGTGCCAGCAGGACGACAGGTACTGGCTACACCTTC. Protein sequence: CASRTTGTGYTF. This sequence joins TRBV28 and TRBJ1-2; the D gene is possibly TRBD1 (6 bases). Germline values: CDR1 MDHEN, CDR2 SYDVKM. The CDR3 sequence is 12 residues long. Trimming removed 6 bases at V and 7 bases at J, with 12 bases between.

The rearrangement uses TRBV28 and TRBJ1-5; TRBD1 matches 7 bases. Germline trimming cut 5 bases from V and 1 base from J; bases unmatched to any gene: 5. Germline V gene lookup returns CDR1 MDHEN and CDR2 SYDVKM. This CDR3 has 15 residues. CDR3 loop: CASSATGASNQPQHF. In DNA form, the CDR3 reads TGTGCCAGCAGTGCTACAGGGGCCAGCAATCAGCCCCAGCATTTT.

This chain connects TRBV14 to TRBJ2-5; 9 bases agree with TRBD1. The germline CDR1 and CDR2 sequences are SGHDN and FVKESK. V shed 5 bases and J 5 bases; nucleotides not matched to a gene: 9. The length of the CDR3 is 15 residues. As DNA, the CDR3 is TGTGCCAGCAGCGAATCTACAGGGGGCGCGGAGACCCAGTACTTC. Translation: CASSESTGGAETQYF.

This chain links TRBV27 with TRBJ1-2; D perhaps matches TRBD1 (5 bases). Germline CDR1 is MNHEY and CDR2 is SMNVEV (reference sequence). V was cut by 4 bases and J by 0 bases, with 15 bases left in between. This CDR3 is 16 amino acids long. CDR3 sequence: CASSSTGHNTNYGYTF. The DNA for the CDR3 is TGTGCCAGCAGTTCCACCGGACATAACACTAACTATGGCTACACCTTC.

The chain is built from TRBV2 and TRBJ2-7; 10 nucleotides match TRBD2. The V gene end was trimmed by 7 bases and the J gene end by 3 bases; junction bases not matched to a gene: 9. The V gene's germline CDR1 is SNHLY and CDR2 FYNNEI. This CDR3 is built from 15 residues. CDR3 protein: CASTEGLATYYEQYF. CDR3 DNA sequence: TGTGCCAGCACCGAGGGACTAGCGACATACTACGAGCAGTACTTC.

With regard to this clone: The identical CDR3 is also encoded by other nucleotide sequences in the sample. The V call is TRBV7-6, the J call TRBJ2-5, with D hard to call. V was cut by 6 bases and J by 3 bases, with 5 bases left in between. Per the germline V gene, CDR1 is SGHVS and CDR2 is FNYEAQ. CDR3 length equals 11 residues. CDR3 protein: CASSSEETQYF. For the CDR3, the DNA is TGTGCCAGCAGTAGTGAAGAGACCCAGTACTTC.

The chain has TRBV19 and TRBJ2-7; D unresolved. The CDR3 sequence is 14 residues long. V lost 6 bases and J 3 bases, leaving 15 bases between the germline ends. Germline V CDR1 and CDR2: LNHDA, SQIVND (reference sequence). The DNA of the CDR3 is TGTGCCAGTAGCCGCCGGCGAGGCTACTACGAGCAGTACTTC. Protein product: CASSRRRGYYEQYF.

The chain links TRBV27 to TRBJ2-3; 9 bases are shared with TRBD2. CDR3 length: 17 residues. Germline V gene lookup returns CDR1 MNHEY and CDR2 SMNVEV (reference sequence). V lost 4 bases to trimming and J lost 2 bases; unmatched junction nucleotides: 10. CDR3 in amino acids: CASSYPPAGGFTDTQYF. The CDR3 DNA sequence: TGTGCCAGCAGTTATCCCCCAGCGGGAGGATTCACAGATACGCAGTATTTT.

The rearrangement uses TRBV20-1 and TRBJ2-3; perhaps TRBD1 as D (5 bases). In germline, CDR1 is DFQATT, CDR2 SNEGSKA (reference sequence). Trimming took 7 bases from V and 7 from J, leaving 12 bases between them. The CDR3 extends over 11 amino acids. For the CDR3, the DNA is TGCAGTGAACAGGAGATTAATACGCAGTATTTT. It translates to CSEQEINTQYF.

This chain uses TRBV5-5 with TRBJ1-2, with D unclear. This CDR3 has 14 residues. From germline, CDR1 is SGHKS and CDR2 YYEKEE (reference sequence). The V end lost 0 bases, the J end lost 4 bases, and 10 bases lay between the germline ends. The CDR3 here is CASSLVGDGYGYTF. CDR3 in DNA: TGTGCCAGCAGCTTGGTCGGGGATGGCTATGGCTACACCTTC.

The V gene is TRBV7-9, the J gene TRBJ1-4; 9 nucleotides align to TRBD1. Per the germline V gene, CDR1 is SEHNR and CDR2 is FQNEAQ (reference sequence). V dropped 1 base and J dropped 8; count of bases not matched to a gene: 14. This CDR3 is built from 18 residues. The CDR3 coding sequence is TGTGCCAGCAGCTTAGGTGCAACAGGGGGCGGAATCGGGGAAAAACTGTTTTTT. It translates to CASSLGATGGGIGEKLFF.

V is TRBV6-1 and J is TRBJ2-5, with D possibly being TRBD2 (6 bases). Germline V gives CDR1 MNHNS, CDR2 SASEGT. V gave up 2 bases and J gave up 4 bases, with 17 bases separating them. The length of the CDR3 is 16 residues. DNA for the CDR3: TGTGCCAGCAGTGAAACCACTCGGAGGGGCCTAGAGACCCAGTACTTC. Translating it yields CASSETTRRGLETQYF.